The next 16 T cell receptor beta chains were all read from a single sample in a study of shared clonotypes between healthy human individuals. Sequencing used immunoSEQ multiplex PCR; TCRdb keeps in-frame clones, though not all of them. The top ten clones hold 0.13% of a sample with some 2,100,000 clones, approximately 94% of them seen once. Material for sequencing was naive CD4+ T cells sorted from blood. The sample's subset: CD45RA+ positively selected. These receptor sequences come from a man between 18 and 35 years old in good health.

In regard to this clone: Other nucleotide sequences from this sample produce the same CDR3. The V call is TRBV29-1, the J call TRBJ2-3; the D is unclear. Trimming took off 5 bases at V and 1 base at J, with 4 bases between the two ends. CDR1 and CDR2 (germline): SQVTM, ANQGSEA. The CDR3 runs to 11 residues. The CDR3 spells CSVRGTDTQYF. The CDR3 nucleotides read TGCAGCGTTAGGGGCACAGATACGCAGTATTTT.

V and J are TRBV5-4 and TRBJ2-7; D not certain. Germline V gene lookup returns CDR1 SGHNT and CDR2 YYREEE (reference sequence). V was cut by 0 bases and J by 3 bases, with 7 bases left in between. This CDR3 has 13 amino acids. This CDR3 reads CASSLVDNYEQYF. The CDR3 coding sequence is TGTGCCAGCAGCTTGGTAGACAACTACGAGCAGTACTTC.

V is TRBV14 and J is TRBJ1-3; D is possibly TRBD1 (5 bases). The CDR3 extends over 14 amino acids. The germline CDR1 and CDR2 sequences are SGHDN and FVKESK. The V gene lost 1 base and the J gene lost 1 base, with 5 bases spanning the gap. The CDR3 is CASSQAGSGNTIYF. CDR3 bases: TGTGCCAGCAGCCAAGCAGGGTCTGGAAACACCATATATTTT.

The genes are TRBV4-1 and TRBJ1-3, with 9 nucleotides matching TRBD1. Trimming removed 2 bases from V and 3 bases from J; junction bases left unmatched: 8. Per germline, CDR1 MGHRA and CDR2 YSYEKL. This CDR3 region has 17 residues. As DNA, the CDR3 is TGCGCCAGCAGCCAACCCCCGGGACAGGGAGTTGGAAACACCATATATTTT. This translates into CASSQPPGQGVGNTIYF.

This chain joins TRBV25-1 and TRBJ2-1; 7 bases are shared with TRBD2. There are 16 residues in the CDR3. From germline, CDR1 is MGHDK and CDR2 SYGVNS. J gave up 0 bases and V 3 bases, and 5 bases lay outside the gene matches. The CDR3 is CASSDLAGPSYNEQFF. The CDR3 region has the DNA TGTGCCAGCAGTGACTTAGCGGGCCCCTCCTACAATGAGCAGTTCTTC.

J is TRBJ2-3 and V is TRBV11-3, with D perhaps assigned TRBD1 or TRBD2 (5 bases each). This CDR3 region has 15 residues. Looked up from germline, CDR1 is SGHNT and CDR2 is YENEEA. Trimming left V 3 bases short and J 2 bases short, with 12 bases between. CDR3 in DNA: TGTGCCAGCAGCTTGGGGACCGCTTTCACAGATACGCAGTATTTT. Encoded protein: CASSLGTAFTDTQYF.

This chain joins TRBV11-3 and TRBJ2-1, with D perhaps matching TRBD1 (5 bases). CDR1 and CDR2 (germline): SGHNT, YENEEA. The CDR3 covers 15 residues. Trimming removed 0 bases from V and 7 bases from J, with 13 bases in between. This chain's CDR3 is CASSLDSGKGNEQFF. CDR3 nucleotide sequence: TGTGCCAGCAGCTTAGATTCGGGTAAGGGGAATGAGCAGTTCTTC.

V and J are TRBV30 and TRBJ1-1, with no clear D. Germline V gene data show CDR1 as GTSNPN and CDR2 as SVGIG (reference sequence). The V end lost 5 bases, the J end lost 0 bases, and 13 bases lay between the germline ends. This CDR3 spans 14 amino acids. The CDR3 spells CAWQTEPMNTEAFF. In DNA, the CDR3 is TGTGCCTGGCAAACGGAGCCTATGAACACTGAAGCTTTCTTT.

The chain combines TRBV7-9 with TRBJ1-2, with 7 nucleotides matching TRBD1. The CDR3 length is 15 residues. Germline CDR1 SEHNR, CDR2 FQNEAQ (reference sequence). V trimming: 3 bases; J trimming: 1 base; junction bases outside the gene matches: 5. CDR3 sequence (DNA): TGTGCCAGCAGCTTCCCAGGGGGTCTTAACTATGGCTACACCTTC. This gives the protein CASSFPGGLNYGYTF.

The rearrangement joins TRBV5-6 to TRBJ2-5, with a weak D call TRBD2 (7 bases). The V gene lost 0 bases and the J gene lost 5 bases, with 17 bases spanning the gap. CDR1 is SGHDT and CDR2 is YYEEEE in the germline V gene. CDR3 size: 16 residues. CDR3 coding DNA: TGTGCCAGCAGCTTGGTGGGCGGGGGCAGCTTCGAGACCCAGTACTTC. Translated, it gives CASSLVGGGSFETQYF. The variable domain in full, with the rest retrieved from reference TRBV5-6 and TRBJ2-5, is DAGVTQSPTHLIKTRGQQVTLRCSPKSGHDTVSWYQQALGQGPQFIFQYYEEEERQRGNFPDRFSGHQFPNYSSELNVNALLLGDSALYLCASSLVGGGSFETQYFGPGTRLLVL.

This chain connects TRBV5-1 to TRBJ2-7; D is tentatively TRBD1 or TRBD2 (5 bases each). V lost 0 bases and J lost 2, with 9 bases in between. The CDR3 runs 14 residues. Germline V gives CDR1 SGHRS, CDR2 YFSETQ. The CDR3 region is CASSLGDQTYEQYF. CDR3 sequence (DNA): TGCGCCAGCAGCTTGGGGGACCAAACCTACGAGCAGTACTTC. The entire variable domain, with the rest obtained from reference TRBV5-1 and TRBJ2-7, is as follows: KAGVTQTPRYLIKTRGQQVTLSCSPISGHRSVSWYQQTPGQGLQFLFEYFSETQRNKGNFPGRFSGRQFSNSRSEMNVSTLELGDSALYLCASSLGDQTYEQYFGPGTRLTVT.

The rearrangement joins TRBV29-1 to TRBJ1-1; possible D gene TRBD1, 5 bases. V lost 4 bases and J 0 bases, leaving 12 bases between the germline ends. This CDR3 region has 14 residues. Looked up from germline, CDR1 is SQVTM and CDR2 is ANQGSEA. The CDR3 nucleotides read TGCAGCGTTGGTTGGGGCGGTATGAACACTGAAGCTTTCTTT. This gives the protein CSVGWGGMNTEAFF.

This chain links TRBV13 with TRBJ2-7; D is possibly TRBD1 (5 bases). V lost 6 bases and J 4 bases, leaving 13 bases between the germline ends. This CDR3 contains 13 residues. Germline V gene data show CDR1 as PRHDT and CDR2 as FYEKMQ (reference sequence). The CDR3 nucleotides read TGTGCCAGCAGAGCCGGTCAGGGTTACGAGCAGTACTTC. It codes for CASRAGQGYEQYF.

V usage is TRBV9 and J usage is TRBJ2-1, with D possibly TRBD2 on 5 matching bases. The CDR3 contains 15 residues. Germline CDR1 and CDR2: SGDLS and YYNGEE. V lost 4 bases and J 2 bases, leaving 13 bases between the germline ends. The CDR3 is CASSPQSGTYNEQFF. The CDR3 DNA reads as TGTGCCAGCAGCCCCCAATCCGGGACCTACAATGAGCAGTTCTTC.

The chain combines TRBV5-4 with TRBJ2-3; 7 positions match TRBD2. Losses at the gene ends were 0 bases for V and 1 base for J; bases not matched to a gene: 5. This CDR3 contains 16 residues. Germline loops: CDR1 SGHNT, CDR2 YYREEE (reference sequence). The CDR3 DNA reads as TGTGCCAGCAGCTTGGTCGGGGCGGGGGGCACAGATACGCAGTATTTT. It translates to CASSLVGAGGTDTQYF. The complete variable domain, with remaining parts taken from reference TRBV5-4 and TRBJ2-3, reads ETGVTQSPTHLIKTRGQQVTLRCSSQSGHNTVSWYQQALGQGPQFIFQYYREEENGRGNFPPRFSGLQFPNYSSELNVNALELDDSALYLCASSLVGAGGTDTQYFGPGTRLTVL.

The rearrangement joins TRBV5-6 to TRBJ1-5; no firm D call. The V end lost 3 bases, the J end lost 3 bases, and 4 bases lay between the germline ends. Germline V gene lookup returns CDR1 SGHDT and CDR2 YYEEEE. CDR3 length equals 12 residues. DNA of the CDR3: TGTGCCAGCAGCTACCACAATCAGCCCCAGCATTTT. Translated: CASSYHNQPQHF.